This TCR beta chain comes out of a study of T cells in women clearing cervical HPV infection. About the study: Controls were women whose single incident HPV16 infection cleared within 12 months without precancer or cancer. Case blood was drawn when the lesion was first found; control blood after infection became undetectable.

Regarding this clone: What it binds is unknown. The sequence runs out 3 residues before the end of the CDR3; the remainder is reconstructed from the germline J gene.

Findings and limits, study-wide: Cases and controls were distinguished at AUC roughly 0.83 by richness and V genes. Repertoire richness, not evenness, was significantly elevated in CIN3+ cases versus controls.

Looked up from germline, CDR1 is SEHNR and CDR2 is FQNEAQ (reference sequence). This CDR3 is built from 14 residues. Trimming cost V 5 bases and J 4 bases, with 14 bases left between them. Sequencing was performed with immunoSEQ multiplex PCR; in TCRdb, only in-frame clones are kept and a portion is missing. The table gives 15,000 to 20,000 clones; the top ten clones make up about 15% of it. Sequencing was carried out using blood buffy coat. The TCR sequence derives from a woman between 18 and 69 years old with a cervical HPV16 infection that either progressed to CIN3+ or cleared (not recorded which). The chain joins TRBV7-9 to TRBJ1-1; no clear D. CDR3 region: CASSPAGWSTEAFF. The DNA read from the CDR3 is TGTGCCAGCAGCCCCGCGGGATGGAGCACTGAA.